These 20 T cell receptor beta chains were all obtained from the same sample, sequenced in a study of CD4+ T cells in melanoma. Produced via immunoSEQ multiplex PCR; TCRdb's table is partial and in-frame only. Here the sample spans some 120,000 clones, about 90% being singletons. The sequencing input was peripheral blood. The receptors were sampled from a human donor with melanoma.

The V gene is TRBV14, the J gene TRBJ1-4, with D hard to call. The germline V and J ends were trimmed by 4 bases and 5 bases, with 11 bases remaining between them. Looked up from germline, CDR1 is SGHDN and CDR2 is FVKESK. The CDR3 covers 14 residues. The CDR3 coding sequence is TGTGCCAGCAGCCTTCCTAGGGCGAATGAAAAACTGTTTTTT. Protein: CASSLPRANEKLFF.

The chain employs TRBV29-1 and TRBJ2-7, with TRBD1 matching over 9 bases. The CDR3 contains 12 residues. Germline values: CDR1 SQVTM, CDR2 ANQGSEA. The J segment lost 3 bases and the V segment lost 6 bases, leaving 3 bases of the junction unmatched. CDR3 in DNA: TGCAGCGTGATGGGACAGGGCTACGAGCAGTACTTC. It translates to CSVMGQGYEQYF.

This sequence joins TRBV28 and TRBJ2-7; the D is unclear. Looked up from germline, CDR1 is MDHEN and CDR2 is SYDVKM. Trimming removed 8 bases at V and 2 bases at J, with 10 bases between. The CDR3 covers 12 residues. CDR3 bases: TGTGCCAGCGCAAACCCTACCTACGAGCAGTACTTC. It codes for CASANPTYEQYF. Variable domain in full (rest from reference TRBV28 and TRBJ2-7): DVKVTQSSRYLVKRTGEKVFLECVQDMDHENMFWYRQDPGLGLRLIYFSYDVKMKEKGDIPEGYSVSREKKERFSLILESASTNQTSMYLCASANPTYEQYFGPGTRLTVT.

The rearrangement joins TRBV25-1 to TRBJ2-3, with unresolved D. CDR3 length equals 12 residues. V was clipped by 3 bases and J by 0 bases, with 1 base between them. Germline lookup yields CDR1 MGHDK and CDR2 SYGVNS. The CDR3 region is CASSDSTDTQYF. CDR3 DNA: TGTGCCAGCAGTGACAGCACAGATACGCAGTATTTT.

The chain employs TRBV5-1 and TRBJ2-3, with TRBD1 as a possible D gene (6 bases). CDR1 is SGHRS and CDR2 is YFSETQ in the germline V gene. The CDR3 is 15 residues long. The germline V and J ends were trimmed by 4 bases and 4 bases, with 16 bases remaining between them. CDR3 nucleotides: TGCGCCAGCAGCGTGGGACAAGGCCCCCCAGATACGCAGTATTTT. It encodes CASSVGQGPPDTQYF.

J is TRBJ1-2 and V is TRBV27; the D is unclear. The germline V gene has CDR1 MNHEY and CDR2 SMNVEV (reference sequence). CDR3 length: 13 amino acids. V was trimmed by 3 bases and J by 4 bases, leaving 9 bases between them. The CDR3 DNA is TGTGCCAGCAGTTTTACGGCGATCTATGGCTACACCTTC. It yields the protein CASSFTAIYGYTF.

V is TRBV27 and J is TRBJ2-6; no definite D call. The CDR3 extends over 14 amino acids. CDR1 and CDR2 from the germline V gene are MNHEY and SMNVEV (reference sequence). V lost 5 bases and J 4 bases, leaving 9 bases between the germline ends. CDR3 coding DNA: TGTGCCAGCAGTGCCTCACGGGGGGCCAACGTCCTGACTTTC. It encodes CASSASRGANVLTF. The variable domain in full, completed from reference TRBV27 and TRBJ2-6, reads EAQVTQNPRYLITVTGKKLTVTCSQNMNHEYMSWYRQDPGLGLRQIYYSMNVEVTDKGDVPEGYKVSRKEKRNFPLILESPSPNQTSLYFCASSASRGANVLTFGAGSRLTVL.

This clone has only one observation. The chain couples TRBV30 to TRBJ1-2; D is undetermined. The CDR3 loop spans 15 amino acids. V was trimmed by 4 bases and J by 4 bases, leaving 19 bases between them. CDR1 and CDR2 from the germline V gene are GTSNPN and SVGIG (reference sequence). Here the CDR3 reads CAWITESPIFYGYTF. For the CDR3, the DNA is TGTGCCTGGATAACAGAGAGTCCAATCTTCTATGGCTACACCTTC.

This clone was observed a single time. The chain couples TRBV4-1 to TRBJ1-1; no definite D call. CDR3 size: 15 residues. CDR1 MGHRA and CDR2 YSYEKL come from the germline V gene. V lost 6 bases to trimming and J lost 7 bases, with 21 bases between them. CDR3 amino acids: CASSLSERAIGEAFF. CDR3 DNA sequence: TGCGCCAGCAGTCTTTCGGAACGGGCAATCGGTGAAGCTTTCTTT.

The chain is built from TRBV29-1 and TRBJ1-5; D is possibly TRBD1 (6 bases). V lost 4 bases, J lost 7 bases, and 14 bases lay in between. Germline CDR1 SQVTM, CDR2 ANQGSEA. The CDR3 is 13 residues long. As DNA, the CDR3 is TGCAGCGTTGGGGAACAGGGAGGCCAGCCCCAGCATTTT. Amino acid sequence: CSVGEQGGQPQHF.

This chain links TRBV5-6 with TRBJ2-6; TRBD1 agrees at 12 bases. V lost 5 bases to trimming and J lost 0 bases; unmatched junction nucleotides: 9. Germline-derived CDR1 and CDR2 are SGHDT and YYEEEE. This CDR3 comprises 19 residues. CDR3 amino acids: CASSSPGQGALSGANVLTF. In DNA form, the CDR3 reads TGTGCCAGCAGTAGCCCGGGACAGGGGGCCCTCTCTGGGGCCAACGTCCTGACTTTC.

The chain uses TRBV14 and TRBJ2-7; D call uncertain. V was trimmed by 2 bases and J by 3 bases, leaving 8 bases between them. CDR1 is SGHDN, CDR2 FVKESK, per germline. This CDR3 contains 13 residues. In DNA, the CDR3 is TGTGCCAGCAGCCAAACTAACAGCTACGAGCAGTACTTC. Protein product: CASSQTNSYEQYF.

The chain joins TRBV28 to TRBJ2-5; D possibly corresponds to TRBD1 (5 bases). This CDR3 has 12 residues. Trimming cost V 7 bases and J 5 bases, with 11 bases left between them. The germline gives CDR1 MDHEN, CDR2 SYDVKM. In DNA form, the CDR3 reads TGTGCCAGCATCAGACAGAAGGAGACCCAGTACTTC. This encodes CASIRQKETQYF.

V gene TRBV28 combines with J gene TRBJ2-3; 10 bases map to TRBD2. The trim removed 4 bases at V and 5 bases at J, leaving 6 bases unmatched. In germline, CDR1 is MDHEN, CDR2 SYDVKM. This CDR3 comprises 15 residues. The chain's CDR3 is CASSSPGLARDTQYF. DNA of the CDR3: TGTGCCAGCAGTTCTCCGGGACTAGCGCGAGATACGCAGTATTTT.

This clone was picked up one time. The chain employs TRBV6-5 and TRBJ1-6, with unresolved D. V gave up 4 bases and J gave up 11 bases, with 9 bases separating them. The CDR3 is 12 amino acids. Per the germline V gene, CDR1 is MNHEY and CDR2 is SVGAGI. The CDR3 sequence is CASSSNGPPLHF. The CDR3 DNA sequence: TGTGCCAGCAGTTCCAACGGTCCACCCCTCCACTTT.

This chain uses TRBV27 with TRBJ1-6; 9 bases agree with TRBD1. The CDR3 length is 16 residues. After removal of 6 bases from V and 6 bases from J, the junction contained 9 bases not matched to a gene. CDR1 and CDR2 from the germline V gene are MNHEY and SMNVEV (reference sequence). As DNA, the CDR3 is TGTGCCAGCAGGCAATCCGGGACAGGGAGTAATTCACCCCTCCACTTT. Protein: CASRQSGTGSNSPLHF.

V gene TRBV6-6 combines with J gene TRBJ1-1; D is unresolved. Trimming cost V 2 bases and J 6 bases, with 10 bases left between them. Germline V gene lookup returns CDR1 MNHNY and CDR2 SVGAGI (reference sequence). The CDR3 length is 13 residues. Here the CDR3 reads CASSYEDDPEAFF. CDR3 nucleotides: TGTGCCAGCAGTTACGAGGACGATCCTGAAGCTTTCTTT.

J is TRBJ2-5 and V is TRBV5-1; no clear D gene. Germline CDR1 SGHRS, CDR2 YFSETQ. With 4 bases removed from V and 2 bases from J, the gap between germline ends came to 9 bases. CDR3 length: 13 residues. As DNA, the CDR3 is TGCGCCAGCAGCCCGGTTTTTCAAGAGACCCAGTACTTC. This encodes CASSPVFQETQYF.

CDR3 protein: CASSFQETQYF. For the CDR3, the DNA is TGTGCCAGCAGCTTCCAAGAGACCCAGTACTTC. The V and J genes are TRBV7-2 and TRBJ2-5; the D is unclear. Trimming removed 3 bases from V and 1 base from J, with 0 bases in between. The CDR3 sequence is 11 residues long. CDR1 is SGHTA and CDR2 is FQGNSA in the germline V gene.

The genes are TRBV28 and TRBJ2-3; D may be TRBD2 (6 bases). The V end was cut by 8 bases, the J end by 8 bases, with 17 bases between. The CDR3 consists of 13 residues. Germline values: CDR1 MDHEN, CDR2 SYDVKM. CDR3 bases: TGTGCCAGCCGGCCCATCTCGGAGGGTACGCAGTATTTT. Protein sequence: CASRPISEGTQYF.